These T cell receptor beta chains were read from a single sample in a study of T-cell reconstitution after alpha-beta-depleted transplantation in children. TCRdb called the PCR reads again in MiXCR, with one record for every CDR3 protein. Of about 1,000,000 distinct CDR3 sequences listed, about 29% were seen once; the top ten hold roughly 30%. The sample in question was PBMCs, mostly from graft donor cells, obtained 360 days after TCRalphabeta/CD19-depleted stem cell transplant. The origin of the receptors is a boy younger than two who had a stem cell transplant for SCID, so the T cells may come from the graft donor. Each CDR3 is given with its conserved first and last residue. D genes are given only for firm matches. Size is omitted from some rows. Given values are once, few, many or a class for expanded clones.

j_call: TRBJ2-3
clone_size: .
v_call: TRBV18
d_call: .
cdr3_nt: TGTGCCAGCTCACCTCTGGGGAGATCAGATACGCAGTATTTT
cdr3_aa: CASSPLGRSDTQYF

j_call: TRBJ2-3
clone_size: .
v_call: TRBV12-3/TRBV12-4
d_call: TRBD2
cdr3_nt: TGTGCCAGCAGATCCGGGACTAGCTTTACAGATACGCAGTATTTT
cdr3_aa: CASRSGTSFTDTQYF

j_call: TRBJ2-1
clone_size: .
v_call: TRBV11-1
d_call: .
cdr3_nt: TGTGCCAGCAGCTTTGCCGGGGAGCAGTTCTTC
cdr3_aa: CASSFAGEQFF

j_call: TRBJ2-3
clone_size: .
v_call: TRBV7-9
d_call: TRBD1
cdr3_nt: TGTGCCAGCAGCTTAGTGGGACAGACCACAGATACGCAGTATTTT
cdr3_aa: CASSLVGQTTDTQYF

j_call: TRBJ2-7
clone_size: .
v_call: TRBV29-1
d_call: .
cdr3_nt: TGCAGCGTTGAAGATCGGGAAGAGCAGTACTTC
cdr3_aa: CSVEDREEQYF

j_call: TRBJ2-1
clone_size: .
v_call: TRBV20-1
d_call: .
cdr3_nt: TGCAGTGCTAGGGCGCTAGAATACTACAATGAGCAGTTCTTC
cdr3_aa: CSARALEYYNEQFF

j_call: TRBJ2-1
clone_size: few
v_call: TRBV5-1
d_call: TRBD1
cdr3_nt: TGCGCCAGCAGCTTAGGGGACAGGGACACGGGTGAGCAGTTCTTC
cdr3_aa: CASSLGDRDTGEQFF

j_call: TRBJ2-5
clone_size: many
v_call: TRBV5-1
d_call: TRBD2
cdr3_nt: TGCGCCAGCAGTTCGGGACTAGCGGTGTACCAAGAGACCCAGTACTTC
cdr3_aa: CASSSGLAVYQETQYF

j_call: TRBJ1-1
clone_size: .
v_call: TRBV15
d_call: TRBD1
cdr3_nt: TGTGCCACCAGCAGAGTCGACAGGGTGAGGACTGAAGCTTTCTTT
cdr3_aa: CATSRVDRVRTEAFF

j_call: TRBJ1-2
clone_size: .
v_call: TRBV7-2
d_call: .
cdr3_nt: TGTGCCAGCAGCTTAATATCTTTTGGCTACACCTTC
cdr3_aa: CASSLISFGYTF

j_call: TRBJ2-3
clone_size: few
v_call: TRBV10-3
d_call: .
cdr3_nt: TGTGCCATCAGTGAGCGGAATCCCACAGATACGCAGTATTTT
cdr3_aa: CAISERNPTDTQYF

j_call: TRBJ1-1
clone_size: .
v_call: TRBV6-2/TRBV6-3
d_call: TRBD1
cdr3_nt: TGTGCCAGCAGTTTCCGCTCCCCGGGACAGGGATCGGTGAACACTGAAGCTTTCTTT
cdr3_aa: CASSFRSPGQGSVNTEAFF

j_call: TRBJ2-3
clone_size: .
v_call: TRBV5-1
d_call: .
cdr3_nt: TGCGCCAGCAGCACAGCCTGGGGGCAGGCCACAGATACGCAGTATTTT
cdr3_aa: CASSTAWGQATDTQYF

j_call: TRBJ1-1
clone_size: .
v_call: TRBV20-1
d_call: .
cdr3_nt: TGCAGTGCTAGTCCCGGGGACACTGAAGCTTTCTTT
cdr3_aa: CSASPGDTEAFF

j_call: TRBJ1-5
clone_size: .
v_call: TRBV20-1
d_call: .
cdr3_nt: TGCAGTGCTAGTTATTGGGATCAGCCCCAGCATTTT
cdr3_aa: CSASYWDQPQHF

j_call: TRBJ1-5
clone_size: .
v_call: TRBV20-1
d_call: .
cdr3_nt: TGCAGTGCTGTCGAGGTTAGCGGTCAGCCCCAGCATTTT
cdr3_aa: CSAVEVSGQPQHF

j_call: TRBJ2-1
clone_size: .
v_call: TRBV7-2
d_call: TRBD2
cdr3_nt: TGTGCCAGCAGCTTAGCGGCTAGCGGGGCTAATGAGCAGTTCTTC
cdr3_aa: CASSLAASGANEQFF

j_call: TRBJ2-3
clone_size: many
v_call: TRBV12-3/TRBV12-4
d_call: TRBD1
cdr3_nt: TGTGCCAGCAGTTTAAACCTGGGACAGGGGGAAATGCTAGATACGCAGTATTTT
cdr3_aa: CASSLNLGQGEMLDTQYF

j_call: TRBJ2-1
clone_size: .
v_call: TRBV10-3
d_call: .
cdr3_nt: TGTGCCATCAGTGAGTCGCCACCTTACAATGAGCAGTTCTTC
cdr3_aa: CAISESPPYNEQFF

j_call: TRBJ2-2
clone_size: .
v_call: TRBV5-2
d_call: .
cdr3_nt: TGTGCCATGGGTCCCGGGACAGGGATAAGTAGCACCGGGGAGCTGTTTTTT
cdr3_aa: CAMGPGTGISSTGELFF

j_call: TRBJ2-2
clone_size: few
v_call: TRBV4-2
d_call: .
cdr3_nt: TGTGCCAGCAGCCTTCCCACAGGGACCGGGGAGCTGTTTTTT
cdr3_aa: CASSLPTGTGELFF

j_call: TRBJ2-5
clone_size: few
v_call: TRBV4-1
d_call: .
cdr3_nt: TGCGCCAGCAGCCAAAAGCCTCAATTGACCGTTCTGTACTTC
cdr3_aa: CASSQKPQLTVLYF

j_call: TRBJ2-7
clone_size: .
v_call: TRBV11-2
d_call: TRBD2
cdr3_nt: TGTGCCAGCAGCCCCATGACCGGGACTAGCTTCTACGAGCAGTACTTC
cdr3_aa: CASSPMTGTSFYEQYF

j_call: TRBJ2-7
clone_size: few
v_call: TRBV5-1
d_call: TRBD2
cdr3_nt: TGCGCCAGCAGTGCCTCTAGCGGGGCTACCTACGAGCAGTACTTC
cdr3_aa: CASSASSGATYEQYF

j_call: TRBJ1-2
clone_size: once
v_call: TRBV29-1
d_call: TRBD1
cdr3_nt: TGCAGCGTTCCATCCAGGGGGCGCGGTAACTATGGCTACACCTTC
cdr3_aa: CSVPSRGRGNYGYTF

j_call: TRBJ2-2
clone_size: .
v_call: TRBV10-3
d_call: TRBD1
cdr3_nt: TGTGCCATCAGGGACAGGGATTCGAACACCGGGGAGCTGTTTTTT
cdr3_aa: CAIRDRDSNTGELFF

j_call: TRBJ2-7
clone_size: few
v_call: TRBV20-1
d_call: .
cdr3_nt: TGCAGTGCCGCCCCGCGCTCCTACGAGCAGTACTTC
cdr3_aa: CSAAPRSYEQYF

j_call: TRBJ2-2
clone_size: few
v_call: TRBV12-3/TRBV12-4
d_call: .
cdr3_nt: TGTGCCAGCATCCAGCACGGCAGGGATGTGCTGTTTTTT
cdr3_aa: CASIQHGRDVLFF

j_call: TRBJ1-2
clone_size: .
v_call: TRBV11-2
d_call: TRBD1
cdr3_nt: TGTGCCAGCAGCTTAGTAGGGGGGGGACAGAACTATGGCTACACCTTC
cdr3_aa: CASSLVGGGQNYGYTF

j_call: TRBJ2-3
clone_size: few
v_call: TRBV2
d_call: .
cdr3_nt: TGTGCCAGCAGTGAAGCGCGAGTTAGACAGGCAACAGATACGCAGTATTTT
cdr3_aa: CASSEARVRQATDTQYF

j_call: TRBJ2-5
clone_size: .
v_call: TRBV7-9
d_call: .
cdr3_nt: TGTGCCAGCAGTTTAACAGGGACCCAAGAGACCCAGTACTTC
cdr3_aa: CASSLTGTQETQYF

j_call: TRBJ2-1
clone_size: .
v_call: TRBV25-1
d_call: TRBD1
cdr3_nt: TGTGCCAGCAGTGAACCGGACAGGGGCTACAATGAGCAGTTCTTC
cdr3_aa: CASSEPDRGYNEQFF

j_call: TRBJ1-2
clone_size: .
v_call: TRBV20-1
d_call: .
cdr3_nt: TGCAGTGCCCCATGGAGCAGGGTGGGCTACACCTTC
cdr3_aa: CSAPWSRVGYTF

j_call: TRBJ2-3
clone_size: .
v_call: TRBV12-3/TRBV12-4
d_call: TRBD1
cdr3_nt: TGTGCCAGCAGTCCGCACCGCCTTAGCAGGGGGATCACAGATACGCAGTATTTT
cdr3_aa: CASSPHRLSRGITDTQYF

j_call: TRBJ2-1
clone_size: .
v_call: TRBV5-1
d_call: .
cdr3_nt: TGCGCCAGCAAACCTCTAGGATTGGCCTACAATGAGCAGTTCTTC
cdr3_aa: CASKPLGLAYNEQFF

j_call: TRBJ2-1
clone_size: .
v_call: TRBV6-5
d_call: .
cdr3_nt: TGTGCCAGCAGTTATGGGGGGGCCGGCAATGAGCAGTTCTTC
cdr3_aa: CASSYGGAGNEQFF

j_call: TRBJ1-1
clone_size: .
v_call: TRBV29-1
d_call: TRBD1
cdr3_nt: TGCAGCGTCCGGACAGGCACGAACACTGAAGCTTTCTTT
cdr3_aa: CSVRTGTNTEAFF

j_call: TRBJ1-1
clone_size: few
v_call: TRBV6-5
d_call: .
cdr3_nt: TGTGCCAGCAGTTACCTTCCGAGCACTGAAGCTTTCTTT
cdr3_aa: CASSYLPSTEAFF

j_call: TRBJ2-3
clone_size: few
v_call: TRBV10-2
d_call: TRBD2
cdr3_nt: TGCGCCAGCACGGGGAGTTTTGTACTAGCGGGGACCTATACGCAGTATTTT
cdr3_aa: CASTGSFVLAGTYTQYF

j_call: TRBJ1-6
clone_size: .
v_call: TRBV27
d_call: .
cdr3_nt: TGTGCCAGCACTACGAACTGGGGGTCCTATAATTCACCCCTCCACTTT
cdr3_aa: CASTTNWGSYNSPLHF

j_call: TRBJ2-1
clone_size: .
v_call: TRBV7-2
d_call: TRBD1
cdr3_nt: TGTGCCAGCAGCTTGCAACAGGGGATAGGAAATGAGCAGTTCTTC
cdr3_aa: CASSLQQGIGNEQFF

j_call: TRBJ2-2
clone_size: .
v_call: TRBV6-1
d_call: .
cdr3_nt: TGTGCCAGCAGTGACCCACACAACACCGGGGAGCTGTTTTTT
cdr3_aa: CASSDPHNTGELFF

j_call: TRBJ2-7
clone_size: .
v_call: TRBV12-3/TRBV12-4
d_call: .
cdr3_nt: TGTGCCAGCAGTCCCCAACAGGGTTTGTCCTACGAGCAGTACTTC
cdr3_aa: CASSPQQGLSYEQYF

j_call: TRBJ2-1
clone_size: .
v_call: TRBV6-2/TRBV6-3
d_call: .
cdr3_nt: TGTGCCAGCACCCCTCGGAGGGCCTACAATGAGCAGTTCTTC
cdr3_aa: CASTPRRAYNEQFF

j_call: TRBJ2-6
clone_size: .
v_call: TRBV6-5
d_call: TRBD1
cdr3_nt: TGTGCCAGCAGTTACTCAAGTACAGGGGCTGGGGCCAACGTCCTGACTTTC
cdr3_aa: CASSYSSTGAGANVLTF

j_call: TRBJ2-7
clone_size: many
v_call: TRBV12-3/TRBV12-4
d_call: .
cdr3_nt: TGTGCCAGCAGTCGACAAGAGGGCGAGCAGTACTTC
cdr3_aa: CASSRQEGEQYF

j_call: TRBJ2-3
clone_size: .
v_call: TRBV7-8
d_call: TRBD2
cdr3_nt: TGTGCCAGCAGCTTAGGTAGACTAGCGGCTAGCACAGATACGCAGTATTTT
cdr3_aa: CASSLGRLAASTDTQYF

j_call: TRBJ2-3
clone_size: .
v_call: TRBV28
d_call: .
cdr3_nt: TGTGCCAGCAGTTTGGAGGTGGGGCGGACTAGCACAGATACGCAGTATTTT
cdr3_aa: CASSLEVGRTSTDTQYF